These T cell receptor beta chains were read from a single sample in a study of cytomegalovirus exposure and HLA in healthy donors. Measured with immunoSEQ multiplex PCR; TCRdb has only the in-frame clones, and not every one. The sample yields under 95,000 clones, 70% to 80% seen once. The material sequenced was PBMCs. These receptors originate from a woman aged 40 to 55 in good health and CMV-seropositive. The CDR3 runs from the conserved cysteine through the conserved F or W. Fields, in order: J gene, D gene, clone size, V gene, CDR3 DNA, CDR3 protein. The D gene is left open where the match is weak. Clone size is given for some rows only: seen once, a few or many times, or a class if the clone is expanded.

J: TRBJ1-2; D: -; size: -; V: TRBV5-1; DNA: TGCGCCAGCAGCCAGCCGGGGATCGCTAACTATGGCTACACCTTC; CDR3: CASSQPGIANYGYTF
J: TRBJ1-3; D: -; size: -; V: TRBV9; DNA: TGTGCCAGCAGCGTCCGACCTTCGGGAGGAAACACCATATATTTT; CDR3: CASSVRPSGGNTIYF
J: TRBJ2-3; D: -; size: -; V: TRBV7-2; DNA: TGTGCCAGCAGCTTCCAGCGGAGGGCAGATACGCAGTATTTT; CDR3: CASSFQRRADTQYF
J: TRBJ1-1; D: -; size: -; V: TRBV6-5; DNA: TGTGCCAGCAGTTACGCAGTTGGAGTGAACACTGAAGCTTTCTTT; CDR3: CASSYAVGVNTEAFF
J: TRBJ2-1; D: TRBD2; size: few; V: TRBV28; DNA: TGTGCCAGCAGTTTTGGCGGGAGGGACTACTACAATGAGCAGTTCTTC; CDR3: CASSFGGRDYYNEQFF
J: TRBJ2-1; D: TRBD2; size: -; V: TRBV7-3; DNA: TGTGCCAGCAGCTTAGTAGCGGGGGGGAATGAGCAGTTCTTC; CDR3: CASSLVAGGNEQFF
J: TRBJ2-3; D: -; size: -; V: TRBV10-1; DNA: TGCGCCAGCAGTGATACGGGGGGCGACACAGATACGCAGTATTTT; CDR3: CASSDTGGDTDTQYF
J: TRBJ1-6; D: TRBD1; size: -; V: TRBV19; DNA: TGTGCCAGTAGTATAGATCAAGGGACAGAGGACTCACCCCTCCACTTT; CDR3: CASSIDQGTEDSPLHF
J: TRBJ2-1; D: -; size: -; V: TRBV18; DNA: TGTGCCAGCTCACCACAAAGTACTACCAATGAGCAGTTCTTC; CDR3: CASSPQSTTNEQFF
J: TRBJ1-4; D: -; size: -; V: TRBV2; DNA: TGTGCCAGCAGGAGACAGGAGTTAGCGATATACCGAAACAATGAAAAACTGTTTTTT; CDR3: CASRRQELAIYRNNEKLFF
J: TRBJ2-7; D: TRBD1; size: few; V: TRBV9; DNA: TGTGCCAGCAGCGTATTGGGGGACAGCTCCTACGAGCAGTACTTC; CDR3: CASSVLGDSSYEQYF